Below are 3 T cell receptor beta chains sequenced from a single sample in a study of T cells in Graves' hyperthyroidism and ophthalmopathy. Amplification of TCR beta CDR3 regions was performed using RNA transcripts as template. TCR CDR3 regions were first amplified by RT-PCR with HTBI primers. MiXCR, run by TCRdb on the multiplex PCR reads, gives a single entry per CDR3 protein. The table has 500,000 to 600,000 distinct CDR3 sequences, approximately 16% seen once. Material for sequencing was blood. The receptors shown here come from a woman younger than 35 with Graves' hyperthyroidism.

The chain recombines TRBV7-8 with TRBJ1-2; TRBD1 matches at 11 bases. The CDR3 is 15 amino acids. Germline V gene lookup returns CDR1 SGHVS and CDR2 FQNEAQ. Losses at the gene ends were 2 bases for V and 6 bases for J; bases not matched to a gene: 5. The CDR3 region has the DNA TGTGCCAGCAGCTTAATAGGACAGGGGGCCCATGGCTACACCTTC. This codes for CASSLIGQGAHGYTF.

The rearrangement links TRBV12-3 or TRBV12-4 to TRBJ2-3, with D hard to call. V lost 3 bases to trimming and J lost 5 bases, with 9 bases between them. The CDR3 loop spans 13 amino acids. For the CDR3, the DNA is TGTGCCAGCAGTTTCCTTAGGAGAGATACGCAGTATTTT. The encoded protein is CASSFLRRDTQYF.

This clonotype has a count of ten or more. The V call is TRBV20-1, the J call TRBJ2-3; 12 bases agree with TRBD2. This CDR3 comprises 16 residues. J was trimmed by 5 bases and V by 6 bases; bases with no gene match: 12. Looked up from germline, CDR1 is DFQATT and CDR2 is SNEGSKA (reference sequence). The CDR3 bases are TGCAGTGCCGAAGGGCTAGCGGGAGGGCTAGGAGATACGCAGTATTTT. It specifies CSAEGLAGGLGDTQYF.